This T cell receptor (beta chain) was documented in a study of blood T cell repertoires in COVID-19. Across the whole study: T cells, B-cell-depleted T cells, or PBMCs supplied cDNA or gDNA.

Data came from immunoSEQ multiplex PCR; TCRdb stores just in-frame clones and leaves some out. The sample carries roughly 240,000 clones, approximately 90% recorded once. Trimming took 3 bases from V and 6 from J; bases not matched to a gene: 15. The CDR3 sequence is 19 residues long. Germline loops: CDR1 SGHAT, CDR2 FQNNGV. This clonotype was sampled from a woman between 40 and 55 years old with acute COVID-19. Sequencing used PBMCs or T cells enriched from blood (not recorded which). The chain joins TRBV11-2 to TRBJ2-1; the match to TRBD2 covers 12 bases. The CDR3 bases are TGTGCCAGCAGCTTCACAGGGCTAGCGGGAGGGCTGAGGCCCAATGAGCAGTTCTTC. Encoded protein: CASSFTGLAGGLRPNEQFF.